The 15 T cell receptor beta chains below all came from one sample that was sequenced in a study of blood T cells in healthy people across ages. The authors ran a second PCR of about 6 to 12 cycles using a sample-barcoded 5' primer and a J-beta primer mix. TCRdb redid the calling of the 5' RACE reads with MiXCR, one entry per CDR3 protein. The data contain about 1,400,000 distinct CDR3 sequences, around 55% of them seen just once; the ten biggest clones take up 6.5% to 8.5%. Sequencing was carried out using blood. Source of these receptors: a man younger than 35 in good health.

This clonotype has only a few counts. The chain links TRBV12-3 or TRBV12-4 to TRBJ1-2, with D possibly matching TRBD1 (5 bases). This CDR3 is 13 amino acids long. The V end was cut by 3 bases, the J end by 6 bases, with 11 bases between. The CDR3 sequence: CASSLSGTHGYTF. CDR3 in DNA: TGTGCCAGCAGTTTGTCGGGGACCCATGGCTACACCTTC.

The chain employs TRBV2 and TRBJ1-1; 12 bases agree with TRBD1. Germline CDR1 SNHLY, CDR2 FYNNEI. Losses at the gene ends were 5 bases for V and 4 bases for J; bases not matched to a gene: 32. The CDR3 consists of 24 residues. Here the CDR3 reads CASSYKVHLRPGQGARVFGTEAFF. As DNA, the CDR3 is TGTGCCAGCAGTTATAAAGTTCATCTTAGACCGGGACAGGGGGCGCGAGTGTTTGGCACTGAAGCTTTCTTT.

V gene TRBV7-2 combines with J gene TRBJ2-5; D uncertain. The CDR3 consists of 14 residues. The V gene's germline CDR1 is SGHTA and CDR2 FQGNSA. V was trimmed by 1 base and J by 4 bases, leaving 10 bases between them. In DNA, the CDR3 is TGTGCCAGCAGCTTAGATCTTAGCCGAGAGACCCAGTACTTC. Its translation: CASSLDLSRETQYF. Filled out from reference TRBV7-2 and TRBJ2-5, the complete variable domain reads GAGVSQSPSNKVTEKGKDVELRCDPISGHTALYWYRQSLGQGLEFLIYFQGNSAPDKSGLPSDRFSAERTGGSVSTLTIQRTQQEDSAVYLCASSLDLSRETQYFGPGTRLLVL.

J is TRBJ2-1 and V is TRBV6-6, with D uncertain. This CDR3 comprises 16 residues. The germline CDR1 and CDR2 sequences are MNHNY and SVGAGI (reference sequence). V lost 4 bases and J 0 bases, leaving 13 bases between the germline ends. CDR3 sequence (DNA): TGTGCCAGCAGTTGGAACGATTACAGCTCCTACAATGAGCAGTTCTTC. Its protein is CASSWNDYSSYNEQFF.

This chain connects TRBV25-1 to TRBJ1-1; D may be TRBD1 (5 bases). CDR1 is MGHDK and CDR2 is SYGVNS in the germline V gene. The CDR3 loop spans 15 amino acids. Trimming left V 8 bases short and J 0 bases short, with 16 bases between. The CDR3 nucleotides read TGTGCCAGCCGCAGAGGGGAGTTGGTGAACACTGAAGCTTTCTTT. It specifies CASRRGELVNTEAFF.

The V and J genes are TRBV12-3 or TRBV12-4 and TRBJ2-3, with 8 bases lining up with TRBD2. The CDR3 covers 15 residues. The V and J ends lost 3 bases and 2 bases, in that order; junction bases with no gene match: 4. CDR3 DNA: TGTGCCAGCAGTTTCCCACTAGCGGTCACAGATACGCAGTATTTT. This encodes CASSFPLAVTDTQYF.

The CDR3 region is CASSGNLRLDMGSYEQYF. The CDR3 coding sequence is TGCGCCAGCAGCGGTAACCTCCGCCTCGACATGGGATCCTACGAGCAGTACTTC. The rearrangement links TRBV5-1 to TRBJ2-7; no definite D call. Trimming took off 4 bases at V and 1 base at J, with 24 bases between the two ends. Germline V lookup: CDR1 SGHRS, CDR2 YFSETQ. This CDR3 contains 18 residues.

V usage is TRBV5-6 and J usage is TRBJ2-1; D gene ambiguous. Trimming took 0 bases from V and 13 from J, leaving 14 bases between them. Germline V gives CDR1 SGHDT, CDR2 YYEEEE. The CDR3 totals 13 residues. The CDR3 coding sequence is TGTGCCAGCAGCTTGGCTGACTTCGAGACCCAGTTCTTC. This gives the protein CASSLADFETQFF.

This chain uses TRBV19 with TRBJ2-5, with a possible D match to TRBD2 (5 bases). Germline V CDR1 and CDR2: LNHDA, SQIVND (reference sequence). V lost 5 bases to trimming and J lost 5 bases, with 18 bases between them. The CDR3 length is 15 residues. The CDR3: CASSRARRTGETQYF. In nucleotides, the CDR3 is TGTGCCAGTAGTCGCGCGCGGAGGACGGGTGAGACCCAGTACTTC.

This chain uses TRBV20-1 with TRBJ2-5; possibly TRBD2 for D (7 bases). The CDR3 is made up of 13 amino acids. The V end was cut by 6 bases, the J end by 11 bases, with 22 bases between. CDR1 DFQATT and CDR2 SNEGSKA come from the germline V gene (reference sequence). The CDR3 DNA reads TGCAGTGCGGAGGCAGGGGACTACAATGAGCAGTACTTC. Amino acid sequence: CSAEAGDYNEQYF.

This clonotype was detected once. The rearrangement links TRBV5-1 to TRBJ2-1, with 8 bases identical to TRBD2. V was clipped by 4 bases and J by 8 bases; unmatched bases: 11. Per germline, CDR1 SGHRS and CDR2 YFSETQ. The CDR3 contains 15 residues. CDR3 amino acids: CASSGAGGAPYEQFF. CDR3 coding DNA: TGCGCCAGCAGCGGGGCGGGGGGCGCTCCTTATGAGCAGTTCTTC.

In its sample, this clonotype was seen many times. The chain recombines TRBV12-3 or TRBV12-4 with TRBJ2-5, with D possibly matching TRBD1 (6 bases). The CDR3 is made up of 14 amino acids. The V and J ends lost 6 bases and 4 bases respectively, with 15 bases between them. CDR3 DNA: TGTGCCAGCAGGTTGGACGTAGGGGGAGAGACCCAGTACTTC. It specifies CASRLDVGGETQYF.

The CDR3 protein is CASRAPGNTDTQYF. The CDR3 DNA follows: TGTGCCAGCAGGGCTCCAGGGAACACAGATACGCAGTATTTT. The chain recombines TRBV7-9 with TRBJ2-3; a possible D gene is TRBD1 (5 bases). The CDR3 is 14 residues long. Germline CDR1 reads SEHNR; CDR2 reads FQNEAQ (reference sequence). Trimming stripped 6 bases from V and 2 bases from J, with 12 bases between.

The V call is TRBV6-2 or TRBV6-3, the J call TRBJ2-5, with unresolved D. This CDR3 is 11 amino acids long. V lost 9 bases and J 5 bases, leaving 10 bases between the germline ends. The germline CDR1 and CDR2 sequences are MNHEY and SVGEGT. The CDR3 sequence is CASGTIETQYF. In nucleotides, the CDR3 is TGTGCCAGTGGAACTATTGAGACCCAGTACTTC.

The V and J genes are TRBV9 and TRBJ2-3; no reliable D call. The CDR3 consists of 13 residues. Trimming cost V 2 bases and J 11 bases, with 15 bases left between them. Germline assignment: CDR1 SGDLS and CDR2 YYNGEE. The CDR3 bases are TGTGCCAGCAGCGTCGAGGTGCTCGATGAGCAGTATTTT. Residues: CASSVEVLDEQYF.